The T cell receptor beta chain described here comes from a study of shared clonotypes between healthy human individuals. The donors, healthy adults who were HIV-negative, had experienced no recent acute infections or vaccinations. Into CD45RA+ naive and CD45RA-negative memory subsets, the CD4+ cells were split. Trimming shortened V by 2 bases and J by 3 bases, and 8 bases separated the two germline ends. Germline-derived CDR1 and CDR2 are WSHSY and SAAADI. This CDR3 region has 14 residues. Generated by immunoSEQ multiplex PCR, the TCRdb table keeps only in-frame clones and is missing some. This sample has roughly 2.5 million clones, with just over 90% found just once. Worth noting for this clone: Its antigen is unknown.

General study results and limits: Rarefaction demonstrated incomplete sorted-subset sequencing despite large depth.

The receptor comes from a man aged 18 to 35 in good health. Sequencing was performed on naive CD4+ T cells sorted from blood. The sample's subset: CD45RA+ positively selected. The chain combines TRBV10-2 with TRBJ2-1; D is ambiguous. For the CDR3, the DNA is TGCGCCAGCAGTGAGAGGCGGAACTACAATGAGCAGTTCTTC. Protein sequence: CASSERRNYNEQFF.